The sample holds a few counts of the clone carrying this T cell receptor beta chain. Its antigen is as yet unknown. Each 10 ml fresh peripheral blood draw supplied the PBMCs. The CDR3 contains 16 residues. Losses at the gene ends were 0 bases for V and 2 bases for J; bases not matched to a gene: 5. Germline values: CDR1 MGHRA, CDR2 YSYEKL. This entry is derived from a study of T cells in Graves' hyperthyroidism and ophthalmopathy. RNA transcripts provided the source from which TCR beta CDR3 regions were amplified. The TCR CDR3 was amplified in a first-round RT-PCR using the HTBI primer set. MiXCR, applied by TCRdb to the multiplex PCR reads, yields one record per CDR3 protein. The sample holds 300,000 to 450,000 distinct CDR3 sequences, around 13% seen once. Study-level points and caveats: Blood also contained most expanded thyroid clonotypes above 0.001.

This sequence originates from a woman between 25 and 40 years old with Graves' ophthalmopathy. The chain uses TRBV4-1 and TRBJ2-3, with 7 bases lining up with TRBD1. The specimen sequenced was blood. CDR3 DNA sequence: TGCGCCAGCAGCCAAGATTGGACAGGAATCACAGATACGCAGTATTTT. Its translation: CASSQDWTGITDTQYF.